Each of the 22 T cell receptor beta chains below was sequenced from the same sample in a study of blood T cell repertoires in COVID-19. Data came from immunoSEQ multiplex PCR; TCRdb stores just in-frame clones and leaves some out. The table includes approximately 260,000 clones, approximately 90% detected once. Input material: peripheral blood. Receptor source: a woman in her thirties or forties with acute or convalescent COVID-19.

The V and J genes are TRBV5-4 and TRBJ1-4; TRBD1 aligns across 7 bases. Trimming took 3 bases from V and 12 from J; bases not matched to a gene: 5. CDR1 SGHNT and CDR2 YYREEE come from the germline V gene (reference sequence). This CDR3 has 12 amino acids. In DNA, the CDR3 is TGTGCCAGCAGCTACACAGGGGCTGAACTGTTTTTT. Amino acids: CASSYTGAELFF.

The rearrangement uses TRBV27 and TRBJ1-2; perhaps TRBD1 as D (5 bases). Trimming left V 0 bases short and J 8 bases short, with 16 bases between. The CDR3 loop spans 15 amino acids. Germline assignment: CDR1 MNHEY and CDR2 SMNVEV (reference sequence). This CDR3 reads CASSLSGGVSGGYTF. The CDR3 DNA sequence: TGTGCCAGCAGTTTATCGGGGGGGGTATCCGGCGGCTACACCTTC.

This clone came up once. The V call is TRBV5-6, the J call TRBJ1-4; 8 nucleotides align to TRBD1. V shed 4 bases, J shed 8 bases, and the junction held 7 bases outside the gene matches. CDR3 length equals 14 residues. Germline loops: CDR1 SGHDT, CDR2 YYEEEE. In nucleotides, the CDR3 is TGTGCCAGCAGCACCGGACAGGGCGGAGAAAAACTGTTTTTT. This sequence encodes CASSTGQGGEKLFF. Filled out from reference TRBV5-6 and TRBJ1-4, the complete variable domain reads DAGVTQSPTHLIKTRGQQVTLRCSPKSGHDTVSWYQQALGQGPQFIFQYYEEEERQRGNFPDRFSGHQFPNYSSELNVNALLLGDSALYLCASSTGQGGEKLFFGSGTQLSVL.

The chain has TRBV3-1 (or the pseudogene TRBV3-2) and TRBJ2-1; 7 positions agree with TRBD2. CDR1 is LGHDT, CDR2 YNNKEL, per germline (reference sequence). V was clipped by 3 bases and J by 3 bases; unmatched bases: 2. CDR3 length equals 14 residues. The CDR3 loop reads CASSHRGDYNEQFF. The CDR3 DNA follows: TGTGCCAGCAGCCACCGGGGGGACTACAATGAGCAGTTCTTC.

Concerning this clone itself: One end of the junction is discordant with germline, which a read error may explain. This same CDR3 is encoded by further DNA sequences in the sample. The chain carries TRBV6-5 and TRBJ1-2; D not certain. Germline V gives CDR1 MNHEY, CDR2 SVGAGI. The CDR3 covers 14 residues. The CDR3 here is CASSYSRRRDGYTF. DNA of the CDR3: TGTGCCAGCAGCTACTCGAGGAGGCGGGATGGCTACACCTTC.

The rearrangement joins TRBV2 to TRBJ1-1; D perhaps matches TRBD1 (6 bases). Germline CDR1 and CDR2: SNHLY and FYNNEI. V gave up 10 bases and J gave up 2 bases, with 17 bases separating them. The CDR3 totals 14 residues. The CDR3 sequence is CATGQPQINTEAFF. CDR3 nucleotide sequence: TGTGCCACTGGACAGCCCCAGATCAACACTGAAGCTTTCTTT.

The chain carries TRBV10-3 and TRBJ1-2; 9 bases line up with TRBD1. Germline CDR1 and CDR2: ENHRY and SYGVKD. The J segment lost 8 bases and the V segment lost 3 bases, leaving 7 bases of the junction unmatched. The CDR3 spans 14 residues. The CDR3 loop is CAISEQQGARGYTF. Written as DNA, the CDR3 is TGTGCCATCAGTGAACAACAGGGGGCAAGGGGCTACACCTTC.

The chain combines TRBV5-4 with TRBJ1-2, with a weak D call TRBD1 (6 bases). Trimming took off 5 bases at V and 3 bases at J, with 11 bases between the two ends. Germline values: CDR1 SGHNT, CDR2 YYREEE (reference sequence). CDR3 length: 13 amino acids. CDR3 DNA sequence: TGTGCCAGCAGGCCACAGGGAGACTATGGCTACACCTTC. It is translated as CASRPQGDYGYTF.

CDR3 amino acids: CASSQRPVRDRGPSGYGYTF. The CDR3 nucleotides read TGCGCCAGCAGCCAAAGGCCCGTCAGAGACAGGGGGCCATCCGGCTATGGCTACACCTTC. V usage is TRBV4-1 and J usage is TRBJ1-2; 10 bases match TRBD1. Germline trimming cut 2 bases from V and 4 bases from J; bases unmatched to any gene: 19. The CDR3 runs to 20 residues. Germline lookup yields CDR1 MGHRA and CDR2 YSYEKL.

The CDR3 coding sequence is TGTGCCAGCAGCCTCGGGACAGGGACCGGGGAGCTGTTTTTT. Residues: CASSLGTGTGELFF. The chain uses TRBV3-1 (or the pseudogene TRBV3-2) and TRBJ2-2; TRBD1 matches at 9 bases. V shed 4 bases, J shed 5 bases, and the junction held 2 bases outside the gene matches. The CDR3 runs 14 residues. Per the germline V gene, CDR1 is LGHDT and CDR2 is YNNKEL (reference sequence).

CDR3: CASSSWGQGATSQNTQYF. The CDR3 nucleotides read TGTGCCAGCAGCTCCTGGGGACAGGGGGCGACCTCACAGAATACGCAGTATTTT. V usage is TRBV5-6 and J usage is TRBJ2-3; 12 bases match TRBD1. Germline-derived CDR1 and CDR2 are SGHDT and YYEEEE. Unmatched junction bases numbered 15, after V lost 3 bases and J lost 7 bases. This CDR3 has 18 residues. Full variable domain (outside the CDR3, taken from reference TRBV5-6 and TRBJ2-3): DAGVTQSPTHLIKTRGQQVTLRCSPKSGHDTVSWYQQALGQGPQFIFQYYEEEERQRGNFPDRFSGHQFPNYSSELNVNALLLGDSALYLCASSSWGQGATSQNTQYFGPGTRLTVL.

The rearrangement links TRBV5-1 to TRBJ2-3, with D possibly matching TRBD1 (6 bases). V lost 2 bases to trimming and J lost 2 bases, with 12 bases between them. CDR3 length: 15 residues. Germline V CDR1 and CDR2: SGHRS, YFSETQ. The CDR3 DNA follows: TGCGCCAGCAGCTTCAGGGGCAATCCCACAGATACGCAGTATTTT. Translating it yields CASSFRGNPTDTQYF.

The chain combines TRBV2 with TRBJ2-6; 7 nucleotides agree with TRBD1. The CDR3 is 16 amino acids. The germline CDR1 and CDR2 sequences are SNHLY and FYNNEI. Trimming cost V 5 bases and J 2 bases; bases outside gene matches: 6. The CDR3 nucleotides are TGTGCCAGCAGTTCGGGACAGCTAACTGGGGCCAACGTCCTGACTTTC. It yields the protein CASSSGQLTGANVLTF.

The V and J genes are TRBV7-9 and TRBJ2-1; possibly TRBD2 for D (6 bases). The V and J ends lost 5 bases and 8 bases respectively, with 16 bases between them. The V gene's germline CDR1 is SEHNR and CDR2 FQNEAQ (reference sequence). The CDR3 has 14 residues. The DNA for the CDR3 is TGTGCCAGCAGCCCCGGCGGGGAGAGGTATGAGCAGTTCTTC. Amino acid sequence: CASSPGGERYEQFF.

This clone came up once. The rearrangement uses TRBV6-5 and TRBJ1-5; D is possibly TRBD1 (5 bases). Germline-derived CDR1 and CDR2 are MNHEY and SVGAGI. This CDR3 spans 16 amino acids. The ends were cut back, 3 bases at V and 0 bases at J, with 12 bases in the middle. Written as DNA, the CDR3 is TGTGCCAGCAGTTATTTGCTTGACAGTAGCAATCAGCCCCAGCATTTT. Its translation is CASSYLLDSSNQPQHF.

The rearrangement joins TRBV6-5 to TRBJ1-4, with 8 positions matching TRBD1. J was trimmed by 8 bases and V by 6 bases; bases with no gene match: 8. CDR3 size: 14 residues. Looked up from germline, CDR1 is MNHEY and CDR2 is SVGAGI. The CDR3 bases are TGTGCCAGCAGGGCGACAGGGGAAGGAGAAAAACTGTTTTTT. The encoded protein is CASRATGEGEKLFF.

The chain employs TRBV6-2 or TRBV6-3 and TRBJ1-4; perhaps TRBD1 as D (6 bases). CDR1 and CDR2 (germline): MNHEY, SVGEGT. This CDR3 spans 15 amino acids. The V end lost 5 bases, the J end lost 5 bases, and 15 bases lay between the germline ends. The CDR3 DNA is TGTGCCAGCAGTACCAGGGGATCGTCGAATGAAAAACTGTTTTTT. It specifies CASSTRGSSNEKLFF.

The rearrangement uses TRBV3-1 (or the pseudogene TRBV3-2) and TRBJ2-1, with D hard to call. The germline V and J ends were trimmed by 4 bases and 6 bases, with 13 bases remaining between them. The germline V gene has CDR1 LGHDT and CDR2 YNNKEL (reference sequence). The CDR3 sequence is 14 residues long. The CDR3 nucleotides are TGTGCCAGCAGCCCCCTCTTAACCGGCAATGAGCAGTTCTTC. It specifies CASSPLLTGNEQFF.

This clone was recorded a few times. V usage is TRBV9 and J usage is TRBJ1-1; perhaps TRBD1 as D (6 bases). Trimming removed 4 bases at V and 3 bases at J, with 13 bases between. Germline-derived CDR1 and CDR2 are SGDLS and YYNGEE. CDR3 length: 14 amino acids. CDR3 region: CASSIRGEDTEAFF. DNA of the CDR3: TGTGCCAGCAGCATCAGGGGTGAGGACACTGAAGCTTTCTTT.

The chain uses TRBV11-2 and TRBJ2-5; D unclear. Trimming left V 3 bases short and J 4 bases short, with 6 bases between. CDR1 and CDR2 (germline): SGHAT, FQNNGV. This CDR3 is 12 amino acids long. CDR3: CASSFRVETQYF. The CDR3, as DNA: TGTGCCAGCAGCTTCCGAGTAGAGACCCAGTACTTC.

The J gene is TRBJ1-2, the V gene TRBV11-2, with 11 bases fitting TRBD1. CDR3 length: 15 amino acids. After removal of 4 bases from V and 9 bases from J, the junction contained 10 bases not matched to a gene. CDR1 SGHAT and CDR2 FQNNGV come from the germline V gene. CDR3 loop: CASSYTTGTGGSYTF. The CDR3 nucleotides read TGTGCCAGCAGCTACACTACTGGGACAGGGGGTAGCTACACCTTC.

The chain uses TRBV3-1 (or the pseudogene TRBV3-2) and TRBJ2-1; maybe TRBD1 (5 bases). With 5 bases removed from V and 6 bases from J, the gap between germline ends came to 8 bases. Looked up from germline, CDR1 is LGHDT and CDR2 is YNNKEL (reference sequence). The CDR3 extends over 12 amino acids. The CDR3 protein is CASSTDSNEQFF. In nucleotides, the CDR3 is TGTGCCAGCAGCACCGACAGCAATGAGCAGTTCTTC.